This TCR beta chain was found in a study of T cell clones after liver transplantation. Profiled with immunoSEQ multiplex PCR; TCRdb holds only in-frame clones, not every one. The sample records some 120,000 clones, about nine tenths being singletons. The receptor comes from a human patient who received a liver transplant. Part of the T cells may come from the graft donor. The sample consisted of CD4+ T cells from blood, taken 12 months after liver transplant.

Written as DNA, the CDR3 is TGTGCCAGCAGTCAGTTAGGACAGGGCAGTCATCAGCCCCAGCATTTT. This gives the protein CASSQLGQGSHQPQHF. The genes are TRBV28 and TRBJ1-5, with TRBD1 matching over 8 bases. Trimming cost V 5 bases and J 5 bases; bases outside gene matches: 11. There are 16 residues in the CDR3. Germline V gives CDR1 MDHEN, CDR2 SYDVKM.